This T cell receptor beta chain was identified in a study of metastatic and nonmetastatic thyroid tumors. Study in general: It was across blood and tumor or nodule tissue from malignant and benign thyroid patients that repertoires were compared. Study results and caveats: Benign nodules were reported to have significantly lower TCR beta diversity than malignant thyroid tumors, in blood and tumor.

In the original workflow: Researchers built a distant-metastasis classifier for papillary thyroid cancer that drew on CDR3 differences across clinicopathological groups. MiXCR was used by TCRdb to re-call the PCR reads. TCRdb's processing, not the authors', yielded these V and J calls. The sample includes almost 4,000 clones, 35% to 45% of them seen just once. Every patient was untreated before thyroid surgery. CDR3 length equals 16 residues. The V end lost 0 bases, the J end lost 6 bases, and 15 bases lay between the germline ends. Germline CDR1 reads LNHDA; CDR2 reads SQIVND (reference sequence). As for this clone: The antigen is unknown.

This TCR was recovered from a female donor with papillary thyroid cancer or a benign thyroid nodule (not recorded which). Some clones in this sample may be carry-over from other donors' samples. J is TRBJ1-5 and V is TRBV19; maybe TRBD1 (6 bases). Sequenced material: tumor tissue. This chain's CDR3 is CASSIERSRGSQPQHF. In DNA form, the CDR3 reads TGTGCCAGTAGTATAGAGAGGTCCAGGGGTAGTCAGCCCCAGCATTTT.